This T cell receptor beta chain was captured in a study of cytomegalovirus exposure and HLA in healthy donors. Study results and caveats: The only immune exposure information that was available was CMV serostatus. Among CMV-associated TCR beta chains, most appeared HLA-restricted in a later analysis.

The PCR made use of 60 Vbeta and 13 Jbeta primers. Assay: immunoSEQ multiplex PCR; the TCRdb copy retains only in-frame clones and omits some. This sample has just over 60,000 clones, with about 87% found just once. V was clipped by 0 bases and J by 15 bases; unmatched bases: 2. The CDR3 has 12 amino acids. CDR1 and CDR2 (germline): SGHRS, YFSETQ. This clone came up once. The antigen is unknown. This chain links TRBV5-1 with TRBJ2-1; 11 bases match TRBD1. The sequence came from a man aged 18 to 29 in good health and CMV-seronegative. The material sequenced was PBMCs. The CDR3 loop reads CASSLAGTGGFF. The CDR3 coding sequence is TGCGCCAGCAGCTTGGCCGGGACAGGGGGGTTCTTC.